The 3 T cell receptor beta chains reported below all come from one sample, sequenced in a study of post-analysis software for immune sequencing data. Antigens of these TCRs are unknown. Regarding the study as a whole: Controls had lower frequencies than patients of about 5 TRBV segments, which included TRBV5-6, TRBV5-1 and TRBV20-1.

Unique molecular identifiers were carried by the TCR beta cDNA libraries. TCRdb fed the PCR reads into MiXCR, producing one record per CDR3 protein. The table lists around 500,000 distinct CDR3 sequences, approximately 31% of them singletons. The sample comprised blood. The receptor source for this set is a girl aged 2-17 years with multiple sclerosis.

This clonotype was observed many times. V usage is TRBV29-1 and J usage is TRBJ2-4; D is ambiguous. V was cut by 4 bases and J by 8 bases, with 6 bases left in between. There are 10 residues in the CDR3. Germline loops: CDR1 SQVTM, CDR2 ANQGSEA. Here the CDR3 reads CSVAEDIQYF. For the CDR3, the DNA is TGCAGCGTTGCGGAAGACATTCAGTACTTC. Full variable domain (rest looked up from reference TRBV29-1 and TRBJ2-4): SAVISQKPSRDICQRGTSLTIQCQVDSQVTMMFWYRQQPGQSLTLIATANQGSEATYESGFVIDKFPISRPNLTFSTLTVSNMSPEDSSIYLCSVAEDIQYFGAGTRLSVL.

The rearrangement joins TRBV7-6 to TRBJ1-2; 9 nucleotides match TRBD1. The CDR3 is made up of 17 amino acids. Looked up from germline, CDR1 is SGHVS and CDR2 is FNYEAQ. Germline trimming cut 1 base from V and 6 bases from J; bases unmatched to any gene: 12. CDR3 DNA sequence: TGTGCCAGCAGCTTAGAAATATATAGGGGACAGGGTCATGGCTACACCTTC. Protein sequence: CASSLEIYRGQGHGYTF.

The rearrangement uses TRBV7-9 and TRBJ1-2; D ambiguous. Trimming pared 2 bases from V and 4 bases from J, leaving 5 bases between. Germline values: CDR1 SEHNR, CDR2 FQNEAQ (reference sequence). The CDR3 has 12 residues. For the CDR3, the DNA is TGTGCCAGCAGCTTACCGAGCTATGGCTACACCTTC. It specifies CASSLPSYGYTF.